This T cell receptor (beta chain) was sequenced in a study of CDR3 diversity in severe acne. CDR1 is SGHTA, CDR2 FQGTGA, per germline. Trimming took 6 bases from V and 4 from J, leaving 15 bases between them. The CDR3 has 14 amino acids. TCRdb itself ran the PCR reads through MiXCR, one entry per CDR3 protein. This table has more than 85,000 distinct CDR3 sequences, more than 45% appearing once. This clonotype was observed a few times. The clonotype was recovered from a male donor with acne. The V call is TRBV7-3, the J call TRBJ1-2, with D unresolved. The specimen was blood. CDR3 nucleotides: TGTGCCAGCAGTCCAAAAAGGCGCGTCTATGGCTACACCTTC. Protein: CASSPKRRVYGYTF.